Following are 28 T cell receptor beta chains from one sample sequenced in a study of blood T cell repertoires in COVID-19 (dated by TCRdb to 2020 to 2022). The library was prepared using the immunoSEQ multiplex PCR assay. TCRdb stores this immuneACCESS table with in-frame sequences only. Part of the clones is absent; in the studies checked, under half of the shortfall reflects unresolved V genes, and no reason is known for the rest. In all, the sample holds approximately 170,000 clones, and over 75% of those were seen once. 5% to 6% of the sample belongs to the ten largest clones. Material: PBMCs or T cells enriched from blood (not recorded which). Every receptor here comes from a man aged 40-55 years who had recovered from COVID-19.

The rearrangement joins TRBV4-1 to TRBJ2-2, with 9 bases aligning to TRBD2. Germline CDR1 and CDR2: MGHRA and YSYEKL. V lost 0 bases and J lost 5; bases outside the gene matches: 7. This CDR3 spans 17 amino acids. The CDR3 sequence: CASSQDLAGGRTGELFF. The CDR3 coding sequence is TGCGCCAGCAGCCAAGATCTGGCGGGGGGGAGGACCGGGGAGCTGTTTTTT.

The V call is TRBV27, the J call TRBJ1-5, with 7 positions matching TRBD1. From germline, CDR1 is MNHEY and CDR2 SMNVEV (reference sequence). V lost 10 bases to trimming and J lost 2 bases; unmatched junction nucleotides: 8. The CDR3 is made up of 14 amino acids. CDR3 protein: CATGRQGGNQPQHF. As DNA, the CDR3 is TGTGCCACCGGACGACAGGGAGGCAATCAGCCCCAGCATTTT.

J is TRBJ2-3 and V is TRBV7-2; D is perhaps TRBD1 (5 bases). Germline CDR1 is SGHTA and CDR2 is FQGNSA. V dropped 5 bases and J dropped 1 base, with 7 bases sitting between them. CDR3 length equals 13 residues. Written as DNA, the CDR3 is TGTGCCAGCAGCGGACAAGGCACAGATACGCAGTATTTT. Its protein is CASSGQGTDTQYF.

This clone came up many times. The rearrangement links TRBV13 to TRBJ1-1, with D possibly matching TRBD1 (6 bases). With 2 bases removed from V and 7 bases from J, the gap between germline ends came to 8 bases. Germline CDR1 reads PRHDT; CDR2 reads FYEKMQ (reference sequence). The CDR3 runs 12 residues. This CDR3 reads CASSLTGSEAFF. The CDR3 DNA sequence: TGTGCCAGCAGCTTAACAGGGAGTGAAGCTTTCTTT.

The V call is TRBV6-5, the J call TRBJ1-6; tentative D call: TRBD1 (6 bases). Germline-derived CDR1 and CDR2 are MNHEY and SVGAGI. Trimming removed 6 bases from V and 5 bases from J, with 14 bases in between. This CDR3 comprises 15 residues. CDR3 protein: CASRTNRQDNSPLHF. The CDR3 DNA reads as TGTGCCAGCAGGACGAACAGACAGGATAATTCACCCCTCCACTTT.

The chain uses TRBV5-1 and TRBJ2-5, with TRBD2 matching 10 bases. This CDR3 is built from 14 residues. Per germline, CDR1 SGHRS and CDR2 YFSETQ. Trimming cost V 0 bases and J 5 bases; bases outside gene matches: 1. CDR3 region: CASSLEGLAETQYF. The DNA for the CDR3 is TGCGCCAGCAGCTTGGAGGGACTAGCGGAGACCCAGTACTTC.

This chain connects TRBV18 to TRBJ2-5; TRBD2 aligns across 10 bases. The CDR3 loop spans 18 amino acids. Looked up from germline, CDR1 is KGHSH and CDR2 is LQKENI. The junction had 12 bases not matched to a gene; V was cut back by 5 bases and J by 0 bases. The CDR3 DNA follows: TGTGCCAGCTCAACCGCCGGAATAGCGGGGGGATACCAAGAGACCCAGTACTTC. It translates to CASSTAGIAGGYQETQYF.

The J gene is TRBJ1-5, the V gene TRBV19; D remains unclear. The CDR3 sequence is 17 residues long. V was shortened by 3 bases and J by 0 bases, with 15 bases between the two germline ends. From germline, CDR1 is LNHDA and CDR2 SQIVND (reference sequence). CDR3 amino acids: CASSIARSAYSNQPQHF. CDR3 nucleotides: TGTGCCAGTAGTATTGCGCGGTCAGCGTATAGCAATCAGCCCCAGCATTTT.

This clone was found once. The chain joins TRBV2 to TRBJ1-6; possibly TRBD1 for D (5 bases). Germline V gene lookup returns CDR1 SNHLY and CDR2 FYNNEI. The CDR3 is 14 amino acids. The ends were cut back, 10 bases at V and 8 bases at J, with 18 bases in the middle. The CDR3 spells CATNPQGNDSPLHF. CDR3 in DNA: TGTGCCACTAATCCCCAGGGTAATGATTCACCCCTCCACTTT.

As to this clone: At the DNA level, this CDR3 is encoded by other sequences in the same sample as well. The chain links TRBV27 to TRBJ2-3; TRBD2 matches 11 bases. The CDR3 contains 16 residues. V was pared by 2 bases and J by 5 bases, with 6 bases of the junction left unmatched. Germline values: CDR1 MNHEY, CDR2 SMNVEV (reference sequence). The CDR3 DNA is TGTGCCAGCAGTTTACGTCTAGCGGGGGGCGGAGATACGCAGTATTTT. Translating gives CASSLRLAGGGDTQYF.

The chain carries TRBV5-1 and TRBJ1-4; 10 bases match TRBD1. This CDR3 has 21 amino acids. V dropped 0 bases and J dropped 0; count of bases not matched to a gene: 14. Germline lookup yields CDR1 SGHRS and CDR2 YFSETQ. The CDR3 bases are TGCGCCAGCAGCTTGGCCAGCGGGACAGGGGAATTGGGAGCAACTAATGAAAAACTGTTTTTT. As protein: CASSLASGTGELGATNEKLFF.

The genes are TRBV7-2 and TRBJ2-1; TRBD2 matches 14 bases. The CDR3 contains 16 residues. V dropped 1 base and J dropped 4; count of bases not matched to a gene: 0. Germline V CDR1 and CDR2: SGHTA, FQGNSA. The CDR3 nucleotides are TGTGCCAGCAGCTTAGGGACTAGCGGGGGGTACAATGAGCAGTTCTTC. It specifies CASSLGTSGGYNEQFF.

V and J are TRBV30 and TRBJ1-4; the match to TRBD1 covers 7 bases. The V segment lost 3 bases and the J segment 7 bases; nucleotides outside the gene matches: 14. The CDR3 consists of 16 residues. Germline V gives CDR1 GTSNPN, CDR2 SVGIG (reference sequence). CDR3: CAWSVGRGRSGEKLFF. CDR3 DNA: TGTGCCTGGAGCGTTGGTAGGGGGCGTTCTGGTGAAAAACTGTTTTTT.

As to this clone: The same CDR3 is also encoded by other DNA sequences in this sample. The rearrangement links TRBV6-5 to TRBJ1-5; a possible D gene is TRBD1 (5 bases). Germline V gene data show CDR1 as MNHEY and CDR2 as SVGAGI. CDR3 size: 14 residues. V was clipped by 6 bases and J by 2 bases, with 11 bases between them. The CDR3 coding sequence is TGTGCCAGCAGCTACGGGGGGGGCAATCAGCCCCAGCATTTT. Translation gives CASSYGGGNQPQHF.

V gene TRBV24-1 combines with J gene TRBJ2-2, with unresolved D. CDR3 length: 14 amino acids. V gave up 9 bases and J gave up 1 base, with 11 bases separating them. Germline CDR1 KGHDR, CDR2 SFDVKD. CDR3 sequence: CATRRSGNTGELFF. The CDR3 bases are TGTGCCACCCGCCGATCGGGGAACACCGGGGAGCTGTTTTTT.

The chain recombines TRBV10-3 with TRBJ1-1; 11 nucleotides match TRBD1. With V trimmed by 8 bases and J by 0 bases, 5 bases remained unmatched. The CDR3 contains 15 residues. Germline V lookup: CDR1 ENHRY, CDR2 SYGVKD. CDR3 region: CAIGGQGAMNTEAFF. CDR3 sequence (DNA): TGTGCCATCGGTGGACAGGGGGCGATGAACACTGAAGCTTTCTTT.

The chain joins TRBV7-9 to TRBJ2-1; TRBD2 might be the D (6 bases). Trimming stripped 5 bases from V and 6 bases from J, with 14 bases between. The germline gives CDR1 SEHNR, CDR2 FQNEAQ (reference sequence). The CDR3 runs 14 residues. The CDR3: CASSQHPGLNEQFF. The CDR3 nucleotides read TGTGCCAGCAGCCAGCACCCGGGACTCAATGAGCAGTTCTTC. The entire variable domain, with the rest obtained from reference TRBV7-9 and TRBJ2-1, is as follows: DTGVSQNPRHKITKRGQNVTFRCDPISEHNRLYWYRQTLGQGPEFLTYFQNEAQLEKSRLLSDRFSAERPKGSFSTLEIQRTEQGDSAMYLCASSQHPGLNEQFFGPGTRLTVL.

This clone appeared a few times. Other DNA sequences in the sample encode the same CDR3. V is TRBV11-2 and J is TRBJ2-1; D perhaps matches TRBD2 (6 bases). From germline, CDR1 is SGHAT and CDR2 FQNNGV. The length of the CDR3 is 15 residues. Trimming removed 5 bases from V and 4 bases from J, with 15 bases in between. The CDR3 DNA follows: TGTGCCAGCAGCCTAACGGGGGACCCTTACAATGAGCAGTTCTTC. Its translation is CASSLTGDPYNEQFF.

The table lists this clone with a count of one. The genes are TRBV4-2 and TRBJ2-2, with 12 nucleotides matching TRBD2. V lost 2 bases, J lost 6 bases, and 4 bases stayed unmatched. This CDR3 is 16 amino acids long. CDR1 and CDR2 (germline): LGHNA, YNFKEQ. The CDR3 coding sequence is TGTGCCAGCAGCCAAACCTCTAGCGGGGGGGCCGGGGAGCTGTTTTTT. It is translated as CASSQTSSGGAGELFF.

This clone was counted between two and nine times. This chain links TRBV7-3 with TRBJ2-1; D is perhaps TRBD2 (5 bases). The CDR3 is 14 amino acids. Trimming took off 2 bases at V and 3 bases at J, with 8 bases between the two ends. In germline, CDR1 is SGHTA, CDR2 FQGTGA. CDR3 protein: CASSLRGHYNEQFF. In nucleotides, the CDR3 is TGTGCCAGCAGCTTACGCGGGCACTACAATGAGCAGTTCTTC.

The chain is built from TRBV5-1 and TRBJ2-3; no firm D call. CDR1 and CDR2 (germline): SGHRS, YFSETQ. Between the trimmed V and J ends, which lost 5 bases and 2 bases, there was a span of 12 bases. The CDR3 extends over 14 amino acids. CDR3 region: CASSLPYNTDTQYF. CDR3 nucleotide sequence: TGCGCCAGCAGTCTCCCTTACAACACAGATACGCAGTATTTT.

V is TRBV14 and J is TRBJ1-2, with 7 bases matching TRBD1. The V and J ends lost 0 bases and 4 bases, in that order; junction bases with no gene match: 5. The CDR3 length is 15 residues. Germline values: CDR1 SGHDN, CDR2 FVKESK. CDR3 sequence (DNA): TGTGCCAGCAGCCAAGATTGGGGACAGCTCTATGGCTACACCTTC. Encoded protein: CASSQDWGQLYGYTF. Drawing the rest from reference TRBV14 and TRBJ1-2, the complete variable domain is EAGVTQFPSHSVIEKGQTVTLRCDPISGHDNLYWYRRVMGKEIKFLLHFVKESKQDESGMPNNRFLAERTGGTYSTLKVQPAELEDSGVYFCASSQDWGQLYGYTFGSGTRLTVV.

This clone appeared a few times. The CDR3 DNA reads as TGTGCCAGCAGCTTACGGGGATCGGGCACCGGGGAGCTGTTTTTT. It specifies CASSLRGSGTGELFF. The chain carries TRBV7-7 and TRBJ2-2, with D tentatively TRBD2 (5 bases). The CDR3 has 15 amino acids. The germline CDR1 and CDR2 sequences are SSHAT and FNYEAQ (reference sequence). V lost 2 bases and J lost 4, with 11 bases in between.

A word on this clone: The germline gene is not matched at one end of the junction; a read error may be the cause. V gene TRBV2 combines with J gene TRBJ2-5; D is possibly TRBD2 (6 bases). The CDR3 spans 12 residues. Germline CDR1 reads SNHLY; CDR2 reads FYNNEI. This CDR3 reads CASRDAGGTQYF. CDR3 DNA sequence: TGTGCCAGCCGTGACGCCGGGGGGACCCAGTACTTC.

The chain is built from TRBV5-6 and TRBJ2-2, with D possibly TRBD1 on 6 matching bases. V was shortened by 3 bases and J by 0 bases, with 15 bases between the two germline ends. Germline V gene sequence: CDR1 SGHDT, CDR2 YYEEEE. CDR3 length: 17 residues. The CDR3, as DNA: TGTGCCAGCAGCTCCCCCAGGACAGCTACGAACACCGGGGAGCTGTTTTTT. Residues: CASSSPRTATNTGELFF. The whole variable domain, filled in from reference TRBV5-6 and TRBJ2-2, reads DAGVTQSPTHLIKTRGQQVTLRCSPKSGHDTVSWYQQALGQGPQFIFQYYEEEERQRGNFPDRFSGHQFPNYSSELNVNALLLGDSALYLCASSSPRTATNTGELFFGEGSRLTVL.

The CDR3 is CASSSSDRVNEKLFF. CDR3 DNA sequence: TGTGCCAGCAGTTCCTCGGACAGGGTGAATGAAAAACTGTTTTTT. This chain links TRBV6-5 with TRBJ1-4, with 8 nucleotides matching TRBD1. The CDR3 has 15 amino acids. Looked up from germline, CDR1 is MNHEY and CDR2 is SVGAGI. Losses at the gene ends were 4 bases for V and 5 bases for J; bases not matched to a gene: 6.

V gene TRBV11-2 combines with J gene TRBJ2-1; 7 bases align to TRBD2. CDR1 and CDR2 from the germline V gene are SGHAT and FQNNGV. The V segment lost 5 bases and the J segment 0 bases; nucleotides outside the gene matches: 10. The CDR3 length is 17 residues. CDR3 DNA sequence: TGTGCCAGCAGCCGCCTCTGGGGGGGTATCTCCTACAATGAGCAGTTCTTC. As protein: CASSRLWGGISYNEQFF. The full variable domain, in which reference TRBV11-2 and TRBJ2-1 provide the parts outside the CDR3, is EAGVAQSPRYKIIEKRQSVAFWCNPISGHATLYWYQQILGQGPKLLIQFQNNGVVDDSQLPKDRFSAERLKGVDSTLKIQPAKLEDSAVYLCASSRLWGGISYNEQFFGPGTRLTVL.

This rearrangement joins TRBV18 to TRBJ1-5, with TRBD1 identical over 9 bases. The ends lost 2 bases at V and 4 bases at J; junction bases unmatched: 6. This CDR3 has 16 amino acids. Per germline, CDR1 KGHSH and CDR2 LQKENI. CDR3 DNA: TGTGCCAGCTCACCAGGGACAGGGATGAATAATCAGCCCCAGCATTTT. Translated: CASSPGTGMNNQPQHF.